This T cell receptor (beta chain) was sequenced for a study of blood T cell repertoires in COVID-19. Study-level information: PBMCs, B-cell-depleted T cells, or T cells were the source of the cDNA or gDNA that made up the material.

CDR1 LGHDT and CDR2 YNNKEL come from the germline V gene (reference sequence). The J segment lost 12 bases and the V segment lost 3 bases, leaving 16 bases of the junction unmatched. This CDR3 has 16 amino acids. Per the authors' pipeline: Counts of nucleated cells, estimated from reference gene primer amplification, were obtained. This table comes from immunoSEQ multiplex PCR, and its TCRdb copy is limited to in-frame clones, with some not included. For V, J and clone size, that table is used; D and trimming come from the DNA. The sample yields about 300,000 clones, roughly 90% seen once. The J gene is TRBJ2-1, the V gene TRBV3-1 (or the pseudogene TRBV3-2); the match to TRBD2 covers 8 bases. The receptor was derived from a woman younger than 45 with COVID-19, enrolled during active disease. The sample consisted of peripheral blood. The CDR3 nucleotides read TGTGCCAGCAGCCACCTAAGGAGCGGGGGTCAGGCGGGGCAGTTCTTC. It yields the protein CASSHLRSGGQAGQFF.